The next 24 T cell receptor beta chains were all read from a single sample in a study of blood T cell repertoires in COVID-19. Assay used: immunoSEQ multiplex PCR; TCRdb lists only in-frame clones, some missing. The table includes tens of thousands of clones, around 90% detected once. Source material: peripheral blood. The source of these receptors is a man between 60 and 75 years old with COVID-19, enrolled during active disease.

The sample holds one count of this clone. The chain joins TRBV30 to TRBJ2-1; no firm D call. Between the trimmed V and J ends, which lost 0 bases and 7 bases, there was a span of 4 bases. CDR1 GTSNPN and CDR2 SVGIG come from the germline V gene (reference sequence). The length of the CDR3 is 11 residues. The CDR3 here is CAWSVENEQFF. The DNA of the CDR3 is TGTGCCTGGAGTGTTGAGAATGAGCAGTTCTTC.

V gene TRBV28 combines with J gene TRBJ1-2, with 9 nucleotides matching TRBD1. Germline CDR1 is MDHEN and CDR2 is SYDVKM. V shed 7 bases and J 2 bases; nucleotides not matched to a gene: 11. CDR3 size: 16 residues. DNA of the CDR3: TGTGCCAGCAAACCCGGGGGAGGACAGGGGAACTATGGCTACACCTTC. This encodes CASKPGGGQGNYGYTF.

In DNA, the CDR3 is TGCGCCAGCAGCCAACCCGTACAGGGGACCTATGCTTCACCCCTCCACTTT. Encoded protein: CASSQPVQGTYASPLHF. The chain employs TRBV4-1 and TRBJ1-6; 7 bases are shared with TRBD1. The CDR3 loop spans 17 amino acids. Trimming took 2 bases from V and 9 from J; bases not matched to a gene: 13. CDR1 is MGHRA and CDR2 is YSYEKL in the germline V gene.

V usage is TRBV6-5 and J usage is TRBJ1-3; D remains ambiguous. V was pared by 7 bases and J by 6 bases, with 7 bases between. CDR3 length: 11 amino acids. Germline assignment: CDR1 MNHEY and CDR2 SVGAGI. The CDR3 nucleotides are TGTGCCAGCACCCTTCTAAACACCATATATTTT. This codes for CASTLLNTIYF.

This clone was counted once. V usage is TRBV2 and J usage is TRBJ1-2, with D possibly matching TRBD1 (6 bases). The germline V gene has CDR1 SNHLY and CDR2 FYNNEI. Trimming cost V 6 bases and J 2 bases, with 22 bases left between them. The CDR3 extends over 17 amino acids. The CDR3 protein is CASRTGTPAFLNYGYTF. The CDR3 DNA is TGTGCCAGCAGGACCGGGACACCAGCTTTTTTGAACTATGGCTACACCTTC.

This sequence joins TRBV7-3 and TRBJ2-1; TRBD2 is a possible D gene (5 bases). V dropped 7 bases and J dropped 10 bases, with 17 bases sitting between them. CDR1 and CDR2 (germline): SGHTA, FQGTGA. The CDR3 is 13 residues long. Written as DNA, the CDR3 is TGTGCCAGCAAAAAACCGGCTAGCACGGAGCAGTTCTTC. Protein product: CASKKPASTEQFF. The entire variable domain, with the rest obtained from reference TRBV7-3 and TRBJ2-1, is as follows: GAGVSQTPSNKVTEKGKYVELRCDPISGHTALYWYRQSLGQGPEFLIYFQGTGAADDSGLPNDRFFAVRPEGSVSTLKIQRTERGDSAVYLCASKKPASTEQFFGPGTRLTVL.

The chain couples TRBV28 to TRBJ1-3; D uncertain. Germline CDR1 reads MDHEN; CDR2 reads SYDVKM. The CDR3 sequence is 15 residues long. Deletions cut 2 bases from V and 0 bases from J, with 8 bases between. The CDR3 DNA sequence: TGTGCCAGCAGTTTACCGAGGTTCTCTGGAAACACCATATATTTT. Protein sequence: CASSLPRFSGNTIYF.

The V gene is TRBV28, the J gene TRBJ1-1, with TRBD1 matching 8 bases. V lost 7 bases to trimming and J lost 6 bases; unmatched junction nucleotides: 10. The CDR3 has 14 residues. Per germline, CDR1 MDHEN and CDR2 SYDVKM. CDR3 DNA sequence: TGTGCCAGCACCCCCGGGACAGGTCGGCCTGAAGCTTTCTTT. Translated, it gives CASTPGTGRPEAFF.

The V call is TRBV5-1, the J call TRBJ2-7, with unresolved D. The V and J ends lost 4 bases and 5 bases respectively, with 10 bases between them. CDR3 length equals 12 residues. The V gene's germline CDR1 is SGHRS and CDR2 YFSETQ. The CDR3 is CASSTESDEQYF. CDR3 DNA: TGCGCCAGCAGCACAGAATCGGACGAGCAGTACTTC.

The rearrangement links TRBV19 to TRBJ1-5, with D maybe TRBD1 (6 bases). The CDR3 covers 14 residues. The germline CDR1 and CDR2 sequences are LNHDA and SQIVND (reference sequence). With 11 bases removed from V and 2 bases from J, the gap between germline ends came to 16 bases. CDR3 sequence reads: CAGGPSGGNQPQHF. DNA for the CDR3: TGTGCCGGGGGACCCTCAGGGGGCAATCAGCCCCAGCATTTT.

The J gene is TRBJ2-7, the V gene TRBV4-2; a possible D gene is TRBD1 (5 bases). Germline CDR1 LGHNA, CDR2 YNFKEQ. The CDR3 extends over 15 amino acids. Trimming removed 0 bases at V and 8 bases at J, with 17 bases between. Written as DNA, the CDR3 is TGTGCCAGCAGCCAAGAAGGGGTAGCCCAAGCTCAGCAGTACTTC. The encoded protein is CASSQEGVAQAQQYF.

V usage is TRBV18 and J usage is TRBJ1-5; D gene unclear. The V gene lost 3 bases and the J gene lost 2 bases, with 11 bases spanning the gap. CDR1 and CDR2 (germline): KGHSH, LQKENI. The CDR3 runs to 15 residues. In nucleotides, the CDR3 is TGTGCCAGCTCACCTTTGGGCTGGGGCAATCAGCCCCAGCATTTT. Encoded protein: CASSPLGWGNQPQHF.

V usage is TRBV15 and J usage is TRBJ1-1, with D unclear. Germline CDR1 is LNHNV and CDR2 is YYDKDF (reference sequence). The ends were cut back, 0 bases at V and 2 bases at J, with 16 bases in the middle. The CDR3 length is 17 residues. The CDR3 sequence is CATSRDYRRILNTEAFF. In nucleotides, the CDR3 is TGTGCCACCAGCAGAGATTATCGCAGAATTTTAAACACTGAAGCTTTCTTT.

This chain joins TRBV4-3 and TRBJ2-2; 14 bases agree with TRBD2. The V gene's germline CDR1 is LGHNA and CDR2 YSLEER. J gave up 4 bases and V 3 bases, and 1 base lay outside the gene matches. The CDR3 runs 16 residues. The DNA for the CDR3 is TGCGCCAGCAGCCAGGGGACTAGCGGGAGCACCGGGGAGCTGTTTTTT. Translation: CASSQGTSGSTGELFF.

The rearrangement links TRBV19 to TRBJ2-1; perhaps TRBD1 as D (5 bases). The V and J ends lost 5 bases and 8 bases respectively, with 16 bases between them. This CDR3 contains 14 residues. The germline CDR1 and CDR2 sequences are LNHDA and SQIVND (reference sequence). CDR3: CASSQRQGVDEQFF. The CDR3 coding sequence is TGTGCCAGTAGTCAGCGCCAGGGTGTGGATGAGCAGTTCTTC.

The CDR3 DNA reads TGTGCCAGCAGTTTTCCTCCGGGTTACGATTCCACCTTC. Protein sequence: CASSFPPGYDSTF. This chain links TRBV28 with TRBJ1-2, with D uncertain. Trimming pared 3 bases from V and 13 bases from J, leaving 18 bases between. CDR3 length: 13 residues. Germline V gene sequence: CDR1 MDHEN, CDR2 SYDVKM.

The CDR3 sequence is CASSLPGQHSYEQYF. The CDR3, as DNA: TGTGCCAGTTCTCTTCCGGGACAGCACTCCTACGAGCAGTACTTC. The genes are TRBV6-5 and TRBJ2-7, with 7 bases that match TRBD1. Looked up from germline, CDR1 is MNHEY and CDR2 is SVGAGI. The CDR3 sequence is 15 residues long. V was clipped by 9 bases and J by 0 bases; unmatched bases: 11.

This rearrangement joins TRBV14 to TRBJ2-3; TRBD2 might be the D (5 bases). The CDR3 totals 15 residues. CDR1 and CDR2 from the germline V gene are SGHDN and FVKESK. The germline V and J ends were trimmed by 5 bases and 0 bases, with 12 bases remaining between them. CDR3 DNA sequence: TGTGCCAGCAGCTGGCGACGGACTAGCACAGATACGCAGTATTTT. Protein: CASSWRRTSTDTQYF.

The rearrangement joins TRBV6-1 to TRBJ1-1; 9 nucleotides match TRBD1. CDR1 is MNHNS, CDR2 SASEGT, per germline. CDR3 length equals 14 residues. J was trimmed by 5 bases and V by 2 bases; bases with no gene match: 3. Here the CDR3 DNA reads TGTGCCAGCAGTGAACCGGGACAGGGTACTGAAGCTTTCTTT. It codes for CASSEPGQGTEAFF.

The rearrangement uses TRBV7-9 and TRBJ2-5, with D possibly matching TRBD1 (7 bases). The V end was cut by 5 bases, the J end by 5 bases, with 12 bases between. This CDR3 region has 13 residues. CDR1 and CDR2 (germline): SEHNR, FQNEAQ (reference sequence). CDR3 sequence: CASSKTGRETQYF. The CDR3 region has the DNA TGTGCCAGCAGCAAGACAGGGAGGGAGACCCAGTACTTC.

V gene TRBV11-2 combines with J gene TRBJ2-7; weak D call: TRBD2 (6 bases). This CDR3 spans 16 amino acids. In germline, CDR1 is SGHAT, CDR2 FQNNGV. V was cut by 5 bases and J by 0 bases, with 17 bases left in between. CDR3 protein: CASSRKGLDLSYEQYF. The CDR3 DNA reads as TGTGCCAGCAGCCGAAAGGGACTCGACCTCTCCTACGAGCAGTACTTC.

The table lists this clone with a count of one. The chain links TRBV4-2 to TRBJ1-2, with D tentatively TRBD1 (6 bases). V was shortened by 4 bases and J by 4 bases, with 7 bases between the two germline ends. Germline CDR1 reads LGHNA; CDR2 reads YNFKEQ. CDR3 length equals 12 residues. The CDR3, as DNA: TGTGCCAGCAGCCTGGACAGCTATGGCTACACCTTC. It translates to CASSLDSYGYTF.

The rearrangement joins TRBV5-8 to TRBJ2-5; TRBD2 matches at 14 bases. The CDR3 totals 18 residues. V gave up 4 bases and J gave up 5 bases; unmatched junction bases: 13. Germline V gene lookup returns CDR1 SGHTS and CDR2 YDEGEE. This CDR3 is CASSAPGLAGVGGETQYF. For the CDR3, the DNA is TGTGCCAGCAGCGCGCCGGGACTAGCGGGAGTTGGGGGTGAGACCCAGTACTTC.

V is TRBV30 and J is TRBJ1-1; no clear D gene. Germline values: CDR1 GTSNPN, CDR2 SVGIG (reference sequence). With 1 base removed from V and 3 bases from J, the gap between germline ends came to 6 bases. CDR3 length: 12 residues. CDR3 in amino acids: CAWSDRDTEAFF. The CDR3, as DNA: TGTGCCTGGAGTGACCGGGACACTGAAGCTTTCTTT.